This T cell receptor (beta chain) was identified in a study of PD-L1 blockade in urothelial cancer. Whole-study context: The analyses of blood took place 3 weeks (second dose) and 6 weeks after treatment start.

Into every PCR, synthetic TCR analog templates were spiked. Method: immunoSEQ multiplex PCR; TCRdb's copy keeps in-frame clones and lacks some. The sample includes approximately 52,000 clones, around 80% of them seen just once. The time point denotes: pretreatment peripheral blood. Sample contribution per patient ranged from 1 to 8, covering pretreatment and on-treatment. This receptor was identified in a man between 65 and 79 years old with urothelial cancer. Specimen: PBMCs, collected around atezolizumab (anti-PD-L1) treatment.

The CDR3 sequence is CASSLGTAQETQYF. CDR3 in DNA: TGTGCCAGCAGCTTAGGGACTGCCCAAGAGACCCAGTACTTC. The chain joins TRBV11-3 to TRBJ2-5, with D possibly matching TRBD2 (5 bases). The CDR3 is made up of 14 amino acids. From germline, CDR1 is SGHNT and CDR2 YENEEA. V was trimmed by 1 base and J by 1 base, leaving 7 bases between them.